Here is one TCR beta chain with its context. This entry is derived from a study of cytomegalovirus exposure and HLA in healthy donors. V was trimmed by 0 bases and J by 3 bases, leaving 6 bases between them. The CDR3 runs to 12 residues. Germline loops: CDR1 SQVTM, CDR2 ANQGSEA. The PCR made use of 60 Vbeta and 13 Jbeta primers. Clones were sequenced by immunoSEQ multiplex PCR, and TCRdb holds only the in-frame ones, with some missing. The sample carries around 150,000 clones, nearly 80% recorded once. Sequencing used PBMCs. The chain couples TRBV29-1 to TRBJ2-7, with D unresolved. The TCR originated in a woman between 40 and 50 years old in good health and CMV-seronegative. CDR3: CSVEEAGYEQYF. For the CDR3, the DNA is TGCAGCGTTGAAGAAGCCGGCTACGAGCAGTACTTC.